This T cell receptor beta chain was recovered during a study of early T cells in non-severe SARS-CoV-2 infection. Overall study context: Sequencing targeted bulk RNA from unsorted whole blood, leaving chains unpaired.

The sample holds a few counts of this clonotype. CDR3 length: 12 amino acids. Trimming pared 2 bases from V and 0 bases from J, leaving 1 base between. Germline V CDR1 and CDR2: MNHEY, SVGAGI. Unique molecular identifiers were affixed to single, distinct cDNA molecules. Using its own MiXCR run on the 5' RACE reads, TCRdb lists one record per CDR3 protein. The profile shows 85,000 to 100,000 distinct CDR3 sequences, 8% to 13% of them singletons. Specimen: whole blood. V and J are TRBV6-5 and TRBJ1-1; D remains ambiguous. The source is an adult who was a healthcare worker with PCR-confirmed SARS-CoV-2 infection or an uninfected control (not recorded which). The CDR3 spells CASSYMNTEAFF. The CDR3 nucleotides read TGTGCCAGCAGTTACATGAACACTGAAGCTTTCTTT.